This TCR beta chain was retrieved from a study of T cell responses to AZD1222 COVID-19 vaccine. The CDR3 spans 14 residues. Germline assignment: CDR1 SGHNT and CDR2 YYREEE (reference sequence). V lost 4 bases to trimming and J lost 3 bases; unmatched junction nucleotides: 7. The data were produced by immunoSEQ multiplex PCR, yet TCRdb's version contains in-frame clones alone and is incomplete. The sample holds 130,000 or so clones, 93% seen once. Comments on this clone: As yet, its antigen is unknown.

Overall study results and limits: Sampling captured repertoires only after the peak T cell response. Just a handful of people given AZD1222 tested seropositive at baseline. Two doses of AZD1222 preceded a rise in Spike-specific TCR breadth and depth.

The source was peripheral blood, collected on day 0 of AZD1222 vaccination. The sequence was collected from an adult in good health. This chain links TRBV5-4 with TRBJ2-7; the match to TRBD1 covers 7 bases. The CDR3 DNA reads TGTGCCAGCAGCCCTGAGGGACAGAGCTACGAGCAGTACTTC. Translating gives CASSPEGQSYEQYF.